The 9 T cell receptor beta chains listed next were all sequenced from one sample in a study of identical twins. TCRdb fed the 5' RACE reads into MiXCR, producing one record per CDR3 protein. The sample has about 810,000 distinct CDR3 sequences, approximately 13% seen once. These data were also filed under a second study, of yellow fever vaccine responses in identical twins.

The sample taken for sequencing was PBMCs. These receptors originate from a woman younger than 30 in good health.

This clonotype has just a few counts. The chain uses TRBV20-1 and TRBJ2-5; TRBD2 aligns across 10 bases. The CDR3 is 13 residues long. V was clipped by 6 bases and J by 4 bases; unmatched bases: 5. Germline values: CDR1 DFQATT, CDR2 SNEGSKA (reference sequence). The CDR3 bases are TGCAGTGCGAAACTAGCGGGACTAGAGACCCAGTACTTC. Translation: CSAKLAGLETQYF.

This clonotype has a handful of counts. CDR3 sequence (DNA): TGTGCCAGCAGCTTAGAAGCGGGGGGATGGAATGAGCAGTTCTTC. Translation: CASSLEAGGWNEQFF. The chain links TRBV7-6 to TRBJ2-1; TRBD2 matches 9 bases. The germline V gene encodes CDR1 SGHVS and CDR2 FNYEAQ. This CDR3 contains 15 residues. Unmatched junction bases numbered 5, after V lost 1 base and J lost 7 bases.

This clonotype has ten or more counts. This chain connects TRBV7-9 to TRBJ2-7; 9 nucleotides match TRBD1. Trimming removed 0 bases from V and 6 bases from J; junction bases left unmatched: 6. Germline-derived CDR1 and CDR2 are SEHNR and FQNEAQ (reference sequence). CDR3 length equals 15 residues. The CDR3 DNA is TGTGCCAGCAGCTTAGCTGGGACAGGGCTATCCGAGCAGTACGTC. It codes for CASSLAGTGLSEQYV.

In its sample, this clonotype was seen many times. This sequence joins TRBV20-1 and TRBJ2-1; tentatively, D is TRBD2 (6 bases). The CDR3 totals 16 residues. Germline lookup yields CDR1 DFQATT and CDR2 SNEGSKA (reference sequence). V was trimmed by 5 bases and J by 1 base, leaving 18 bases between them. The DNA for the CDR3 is TGCAGTGCTCACGGTCTTAGCGGACGTTCCTACAATGAGCAGTTCTTC. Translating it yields CSAHGLSGRSYNEQFF.

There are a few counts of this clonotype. The CDR3 spells CASSQGPNWDEKLFF. CDR3 nucleotide sequence: TGTGCCAGCAGCCAAGGCCCCAACTGGGATGAAAAACTGTTTTTT. The chain carries TRBV4-2 and TRBJ1-4; D gene ambiguous. V was clipped by 1 base and J by 6 bases, with 12 bases between them. Germline lookup yields CDR1 LGHNA and CDR2 YNFKEQ. This CDR3 region has 15 residues.

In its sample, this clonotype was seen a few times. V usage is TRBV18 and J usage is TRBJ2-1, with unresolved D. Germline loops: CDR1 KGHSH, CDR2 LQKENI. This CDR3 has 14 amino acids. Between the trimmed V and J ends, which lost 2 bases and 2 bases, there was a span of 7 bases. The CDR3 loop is CASSPENPYNEQFF. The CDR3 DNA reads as TGTGCCAGCTCACCAGAGAACCCCTACAATGAGCAGTTCTTC.

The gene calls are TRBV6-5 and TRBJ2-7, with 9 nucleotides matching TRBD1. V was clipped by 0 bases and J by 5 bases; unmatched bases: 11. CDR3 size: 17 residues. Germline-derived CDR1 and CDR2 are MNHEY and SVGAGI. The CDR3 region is CASSYSTLDRGKNEQYF. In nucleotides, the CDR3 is TGTGCCAGCAGTTACTCGACATTGGACAGGGGAAAAAACGAGCAGTACTTC.

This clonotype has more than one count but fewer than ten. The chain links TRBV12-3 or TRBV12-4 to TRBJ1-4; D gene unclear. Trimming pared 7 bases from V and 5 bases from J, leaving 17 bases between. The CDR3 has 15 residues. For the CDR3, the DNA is TGTGCCAGCACCCCCGACGGGCCGCTGAATGAAAAACTGTTTTTT. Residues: CASTPDGPLNEKLFF.

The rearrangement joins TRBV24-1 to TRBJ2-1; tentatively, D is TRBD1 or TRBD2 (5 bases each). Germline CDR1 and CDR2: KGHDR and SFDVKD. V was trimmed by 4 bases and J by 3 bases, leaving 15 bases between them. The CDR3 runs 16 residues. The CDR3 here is CATSELRDLLYNEQFF. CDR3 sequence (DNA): TGTGCCACCAGTGAGCTCCGGGACCTCCTCTACAATGAGCAGTTCTTC.